This T cell receptor (beta chain) was recorded in a study of control samples from healthy donors and cancer patients. Germline lookup yields CDR1 KGHSH and CDR2 LQKENI. There are 15 residues in the CDR3. V was clipped by 3 bases and J by 9 bases; unmatched bases: 8. Produced via immunoSEQ multiplex PCR; TCRdb's table is partial and in-frame only. This table holds over 85,000 clones, 70% to 85% found once. The TCR comes from a man aged 70 or older with lung cancer. The chain is built from TRBV18 and TRBJ2-1, with TRBD1 identical over 10 bases. Sequencing was done on a sample of PBMCs. CDR3: CASSPRDRGTLEQFF. The CDR3 DNA follows: TGTGCCAGCTCACCTCGGGACAGGGGTACACTTGAGCAGTTCTTC.